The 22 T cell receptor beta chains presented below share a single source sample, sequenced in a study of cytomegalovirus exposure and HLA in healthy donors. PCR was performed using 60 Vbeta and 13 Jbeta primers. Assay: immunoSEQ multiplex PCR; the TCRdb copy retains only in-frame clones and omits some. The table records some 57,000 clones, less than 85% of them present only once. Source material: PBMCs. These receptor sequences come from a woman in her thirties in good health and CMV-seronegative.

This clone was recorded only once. CDR3 loop: CSGGRTLNTEAFF. CDR3 nucleotides: TGCAGCGGTGGACGGACTCTGAACACTGAAGCTTTCTTT. The chain has TRBV29-1 and TRBJ1-1; D call uncertain. The CDR3 is made up of 13 amino acids. V dropped 7 bases and J dropped 0 bases, with 12 bases sitting between them. Germline CDR1 and CDR2: SQVTM and ANQGSEA. Supplemented by reference TRBV29-1 and TRBJ1-1, the full variable domain reads SAVISQKPSRDICQRGTSLTIQCQVDSQVTMMFWYRQQPGQSLTLIATANQGSEATYESGFVIDKFPISRPNLTFSTLTVSNMSPEDSSIYLCSGGRTLNTEAFFGQGTRLTVV.

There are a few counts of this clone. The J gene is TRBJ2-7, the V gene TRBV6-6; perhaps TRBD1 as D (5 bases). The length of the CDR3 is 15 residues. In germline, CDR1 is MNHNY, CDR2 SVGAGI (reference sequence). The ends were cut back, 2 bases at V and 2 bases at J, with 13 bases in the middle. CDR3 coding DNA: TGTGCCAGCAGTTACGGGGCAGCACGTGCCTACGAGCAGTACTTC. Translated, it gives CASSYGAARAYEQYF.

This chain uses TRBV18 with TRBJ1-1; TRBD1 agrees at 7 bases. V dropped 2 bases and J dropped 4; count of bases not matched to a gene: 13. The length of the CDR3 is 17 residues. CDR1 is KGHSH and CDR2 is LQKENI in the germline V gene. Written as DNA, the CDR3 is TGTGCCAGCTCACCATCAGGGGCAGGGGGAGTGGGCACTGAAGCTTTCTTT. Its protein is CASSPSGAGGVGTEAFF.

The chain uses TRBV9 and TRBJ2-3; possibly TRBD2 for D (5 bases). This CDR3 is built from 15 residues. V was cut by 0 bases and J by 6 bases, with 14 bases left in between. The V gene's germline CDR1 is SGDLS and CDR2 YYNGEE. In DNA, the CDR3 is TGTGCCAGCAGCGTAGGGGGAGCGGAAGGGGATACGCAGTATTTT. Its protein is CASSVGGAEGDTQYF.

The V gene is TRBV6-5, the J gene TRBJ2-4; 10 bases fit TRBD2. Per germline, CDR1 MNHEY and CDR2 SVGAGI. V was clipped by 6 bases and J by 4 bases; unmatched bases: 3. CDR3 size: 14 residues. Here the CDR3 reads CASSFSGGKNIQYF. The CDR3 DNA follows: TGTGCCAGCAGCTTTAGCGGGGGGAAAAACATTCAGTACTTC.

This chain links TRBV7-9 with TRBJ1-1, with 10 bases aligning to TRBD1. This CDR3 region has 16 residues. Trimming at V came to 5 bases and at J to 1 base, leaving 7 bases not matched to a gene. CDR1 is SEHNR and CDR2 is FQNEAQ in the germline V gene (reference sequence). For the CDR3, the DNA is TGTGCCAGCAGCCCAAGACAGGGGGCAAGGAACACTGAAGCTTTCTTT. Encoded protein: CASSPRQGARNTEAFF.

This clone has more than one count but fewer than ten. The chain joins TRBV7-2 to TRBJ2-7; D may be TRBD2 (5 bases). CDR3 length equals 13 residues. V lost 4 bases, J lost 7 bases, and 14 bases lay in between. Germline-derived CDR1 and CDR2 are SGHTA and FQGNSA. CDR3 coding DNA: TGTGCCAGCAGCTCCCCACTAGGTTTTGAGCAGTACTTC. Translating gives CASSSPLGFEQYF.

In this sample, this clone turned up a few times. The CDR3 region is CASSEPVAGQDKRESSYNEQFF. The CDR3 DNA reads as TGTGCCAGCAGTGAGCCGGTGGCTGGACAGGATAAACGGGAGAGCTCCTACAATGAGCAGTTCTTC. V usage is TRBV2 and J usage is TRBJ2-1, with a possible D match to TRBD1 (7 bases). Germline V gives CDR1 SNHLY, CDR2 FYNNEI. The CDR3 totals 22 residues. V lost 3 bases to trimming and J lost 0 bases, with 30 bases between them.

CDR3 coding DNA: TGTGCCAGCAGCTTAGCAGGGGGAGAAGGGACCCAGTACTTC. Its translation is CASSLAGGEGTQYF. The chain is built from TRBV7-2 and TRBJ2-5, with D tentatively TRBD1 (6 bases). With 0 bases removed from V and 7 bases from J, the gap between germline ends came to 12 bases. This CDR3 comprises 14 residues. CDR1 is SGHTA and CDR2 is FQGNSA in the germline V gene.

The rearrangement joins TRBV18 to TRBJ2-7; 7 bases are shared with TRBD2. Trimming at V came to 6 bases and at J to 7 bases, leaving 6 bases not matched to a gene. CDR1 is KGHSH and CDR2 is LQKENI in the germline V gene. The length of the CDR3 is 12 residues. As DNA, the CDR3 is TGTGCCAGCTCGACCAACGGGGGGGAGCAGTACGTC. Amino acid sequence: CASSTNGGEQYV.

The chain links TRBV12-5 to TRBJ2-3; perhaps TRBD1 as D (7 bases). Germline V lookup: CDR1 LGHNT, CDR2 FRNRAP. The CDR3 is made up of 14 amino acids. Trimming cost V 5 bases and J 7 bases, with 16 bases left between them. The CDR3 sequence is CASGLEGATNTQYF. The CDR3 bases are TGTGCTAGTGGTCTGGAGGGGGCGACGAATACGCAGTATTTT.

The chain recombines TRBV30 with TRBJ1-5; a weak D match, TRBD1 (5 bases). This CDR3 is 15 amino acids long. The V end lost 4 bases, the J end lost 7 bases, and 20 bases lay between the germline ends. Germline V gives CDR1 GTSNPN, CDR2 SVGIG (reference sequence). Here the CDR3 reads CAWNTGGGSEQPQHF. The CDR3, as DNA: TGTGCCTGGAACACCGGTGGGGGGAGCGAGCAGCCCCAGCATTTT.

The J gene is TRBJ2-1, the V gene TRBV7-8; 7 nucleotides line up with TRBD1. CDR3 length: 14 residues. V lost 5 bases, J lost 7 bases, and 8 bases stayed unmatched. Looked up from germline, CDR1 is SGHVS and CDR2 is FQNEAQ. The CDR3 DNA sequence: TGTGCCAGCAGCCGACCGACAGGGCGGAATGAGCAGTTCTTC. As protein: CASSRPTGRNEQFF.

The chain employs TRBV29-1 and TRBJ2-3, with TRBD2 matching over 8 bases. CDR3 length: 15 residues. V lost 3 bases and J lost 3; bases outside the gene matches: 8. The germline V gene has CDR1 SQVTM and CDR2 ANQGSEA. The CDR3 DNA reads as TGCAGCGTTGAGAGGACGGGGGGGATGACAGATACGCAGTATTTT. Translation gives CSVERTGGMTDTQYF.

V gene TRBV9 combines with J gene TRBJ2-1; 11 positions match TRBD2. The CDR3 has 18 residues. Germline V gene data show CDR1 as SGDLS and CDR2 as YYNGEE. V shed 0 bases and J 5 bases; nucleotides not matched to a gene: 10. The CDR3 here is CASSVGGLAGGTDNEQFF. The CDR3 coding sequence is TGTGCCAGCAGCGTAGGCGGGCTAGCGGGAGGCACTGACAATGAGCAGTTCTTC. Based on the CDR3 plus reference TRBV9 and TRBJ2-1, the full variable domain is DSGVTQTPKHLITATGQRVTLRCSPRSGDLSVYWYQQSLDQGLQFLIQYYNGEERAKGNILERFSAQQFPDLHSELNLSSLELGDSALYFCASSVGGLAGGTDNEQFFGPGTRLTVL.

CDR3 in amino acids: CASRNIDREETQYF. As DNA, the CDR3 is TGTGCCAGTAGGAATATAGACAGGGAAGAGACCCAGTACTTC. The gene calls are TRBV19 and TRBJ2-5; 7 bases line up with TRBD1. Germline CDR1 and CDR2: LNHDA and SQIVND (reference sequence). The CDR3 has 14 residues. The V and J ends lost 6 bases and 3 bases, in that order; junction bases with no gene match: 7. Complete variable domain (other parts from reference TRBV19 and TRBJ2-5): DGGITQSPKYLFRKEGQNVTLSCEQNLNHDAMYWYRQDPGQGLRLIYYSQIVNDFQKGDIAEGYSVSREKKESFPLTVTSAQKNPTAFYLCASRNIDREETQYFGPGTRLLVL.

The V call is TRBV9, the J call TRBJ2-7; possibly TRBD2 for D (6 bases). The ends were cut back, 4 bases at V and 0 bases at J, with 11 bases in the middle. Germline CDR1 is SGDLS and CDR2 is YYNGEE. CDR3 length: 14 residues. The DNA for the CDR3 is TGTGCCAGCAGCCCCCGGACTACCTCCTACGAGCAGTACTTC. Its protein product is CASSPRTTSYEQYF.

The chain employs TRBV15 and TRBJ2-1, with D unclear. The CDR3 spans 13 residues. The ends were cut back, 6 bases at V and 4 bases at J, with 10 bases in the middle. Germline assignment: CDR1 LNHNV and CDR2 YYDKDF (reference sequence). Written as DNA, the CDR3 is TGTGCCACCAGTACTCAGAGGTACAATGAGCAGTTCTTC. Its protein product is CATSTQRYNEQFF.

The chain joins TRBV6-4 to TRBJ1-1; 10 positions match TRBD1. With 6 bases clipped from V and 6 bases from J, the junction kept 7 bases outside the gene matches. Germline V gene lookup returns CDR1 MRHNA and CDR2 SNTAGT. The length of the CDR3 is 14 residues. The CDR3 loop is CASSKDRGFSEAFF. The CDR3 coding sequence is TGTGCCAGCAGCAAGGACAGGGGGTTCTCTGAAGCTTTCTTT.

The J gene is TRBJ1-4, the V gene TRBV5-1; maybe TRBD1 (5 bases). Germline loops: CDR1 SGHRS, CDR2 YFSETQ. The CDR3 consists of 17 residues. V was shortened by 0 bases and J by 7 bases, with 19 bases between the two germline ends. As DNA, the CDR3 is TGCGCCAGCAGCTTGGATGCCGGTGGGGGGGAAAGTGAAAAACTGTTTTTT. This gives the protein CASSLDAGGGESEKLFF.

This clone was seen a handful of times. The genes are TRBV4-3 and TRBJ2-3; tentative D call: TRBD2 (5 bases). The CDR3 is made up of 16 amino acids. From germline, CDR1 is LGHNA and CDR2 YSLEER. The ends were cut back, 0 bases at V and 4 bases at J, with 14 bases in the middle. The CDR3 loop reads CASSQDGVFGADTQYF. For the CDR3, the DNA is TGCGCCAGCAGCCAAGACGGGGTCTTTGGCGCAGATACGCAGTATTTT.

CDR3 region: CASSLQGPNKGGYTF. CDR3 in DNA: TGCGCCAGCAGCTTGCAGGGGCCCAATAAGGGTGGCTACACCTTC. J is TRBJ1-2 and V is TRBV5-1; tentative D call: TRBD1 (6 bases). This CDR3 spans 15 amino acids. Germline V CDR1 and CDR2: SGHRS, YFSETQ. The V end was cut by 1 base, the J end by 7 bases, with 17 bases between.